This T cell receptor beta chain was found in a study of cytomegalovirus exposure and HLA in healthy donors. Overall study findings and caveats: Association with HLA alleles at 0.05 false discovery rate was found for around 15,000 TCR beta sequences in a later analysis. Clonal expansion, a later analysis showed, was greater in HLA-associated TCR beta chains than in equally common others.

Primers for the PCR totalled 60 Vbeta and 13 Jbeta. Using immunoSEQ multiplex PCR, the repertoire was profiled, and TCRdb retains in-frame clones only, with some absent. The sample consists of about 170,000 clones, about 85% of them appearing once. About this clone itself: Antigen: not known.

Germline V gene data show CDR1 as SEHNR and CDR2 as FQNEAQ (reference sequence). This CDR3 is 15 amino acids long. V gave up 4 bases and J gave up 6 bases; unmatched junction bases: 8. The receptor's source is a woman aged 45 to 65 in good health and CMV-seropositive. Sequencing was performed on PBMCs. The J gene is TRBJ2-1, the V gene TRBV7-9, with 8 bases that match TRBD2. The DNA for the CDR3 is TGTGCCAGCAGCTGGGCTAGCGGGCTTTCCAATGAGCAGTTCTTC. It codes for CASSWASGLSNEQFF.